The 13 T cell receptor beta chains below were found in one sample sequenced in a study of PD-L1 blockade in urothelial cancer. Here immunoSEQ multiplex PCR was the method, and the copy in TCRdb shows in-frame clones only, minus some. Here the sample spans roughly 74,000 clones, roughly 87% being singletons. The sequencing used PBMCs, collected around atezolizumab (anti-PD-L1) treatment. These receptors originate from a woman aged 70-85 years with urothelial cancer.

The chain couples TRBV4-1 to TRBJ1-3; unclear D gene. Trimming left V 5 bases short and J 5 bases short, with 19 bases between. Germline V lookup: CDR1 MGHRA, CDR2 YSYEKL. This CDR3 is 16 amino acids long. The CDR3 sequence: CASSFRHLVNRNTIYF. In DNA, the CDR3 is TGCGCCAGCAGCTTCAGACATTTAGTTAATCGAAACACCATATATTTT.

The chain uses TRBV7-2 and TRBJ2-1; TRBD2 matches 8 bases. J was trimmed by 3 bases and V by 3 bases; bases with no gene match: 7. Germline V gene data show CDR1 as SGHTA and CDR2 as FQGNSA. This CDR3 comprises 16 residues. The CDR3 reads CASSFKAGALYNEQFF. In DNA, the CDR3 is TGTGCCAGCAGCTTTAAAGCGGGGGCACTCTACAATGAGCAGTTCTTC.

This chain links TRBV7-8 with TRBJ2-6; D is ambiguous. The length of the CDR3 is 15 residues. Germline V gene data show CDR1 as SGHVS and CDR2 as FQNEAQ. Trimming took off 6 bases at V and 0 bases at J, with 9 bases between the two ends. CDR3 protein: CASSGWSSGANVLTF. The CDR3 nucleotides read TGTGCCAGCAGTGGATGGAGCTCTGGGGCCAACGTCCTGACTTTC.

This clone has a count of ten or more. The chain couples TRBV21-1 to TRBJ2-5; TRBD2 reflects the table's D call only, with no check against the DNA. TRBV21-1 is noted as a pseudogene. This CDR3 contains 16 residues. CDR3 nucleotide sequence: TGTGCCAGCAGCAAAAAATTAGCGGGAAGCCAAGAGACCCAGTACTTC. Amino acids: CASSKKLAGSQETQYF.

V and J are TRBV6-1 and TRBJ2-7; D is possibly TRBD2 (5 bases). Germline values: CDR1 MNHNS, CDR2 SASEGT. Trimming stripped 7 bases from V and 4 bases from J, with 11 bases between. The CDR3 has 12 amino acids. The CDR3 DNA follows: TGTGCCAGCACCGAGGGAGCATACGAGCAGTACTTC. This sequence encodes CASTEGAYEQYF.

This chain connects TRBV7-8 to TRBJ1-3; D unclear. CDR3 length: 16 amino acids. CDR1 and CDR2 from the germline V gene are SGHVS and FQNEAQ. Trimming took off 2 bases at V and 0 bases at J, with 11 bases between the two ends. The CDR3 DNA sequence: TGTGCCAGCAGCTTAATTTCTCAGTCCTCTGGAAACACCATATATTTT. Translating it yields CASSLISQSSGNTIYF. The full variable domain, its missing parts supplied by reference TRBV7-8 and TRBJ1-3, is GAGVSQSPRYKVAKRGQDVALRCDPISGHVSLFWYQQALGQGPEFLTYFQNEAQLDKSGLPSDRFFAERPEGSVSTLKIQRTQQEDSAVYLCASSLISQSSGNTIYFGEGSWLTVV.

The chain is built from TRBV10-2 and TRBJ1-1, with TRBD1 matching over 8 bases. V lost 3 bases, J lost 11 bases, and 11 bases stayed unmatched. The CDR3 is made up of 14 amino acids. The germline V gene has CDR1 WSHSY and CDR2 SAAADI. This chain's CDR3 is CASSEQTGAGGAFF. CDR3 nucleotides: TGCGCCAGCAGTGAACAGACAGGGGCGGGTGGTGCTTTCTTT.

The chain uses TRBV4-3 and TRBJ1-3; D gene unclear. The CDR3 consists of 15 residues. V was pared by 1 base and J by 0 bases, with 7 bases between. Looked up from germline, CDR1 is LGHNA and CDR2 is YSLEER. The CDR3 spells CASSQAYFSGNTIYF. In DNA, the CDR3 is TGCGCCAGCAGCCAAGCGTACTTCTCTGGAAACACCATATATTTT.

The V gene is TRBV5-4, the J gene TRBJ2-7; TRBD2 matches at 9 bases. V trimming: 1 base; J trimming: 3 bases; junction bases outside the gene matches: 5. Germline V gene sequence: CDR1 SGHNT, CDR2 YYREEE (reference sequence). This CDR3 comprises 15 residues. As DNA, the CDR3 is TGTGCCAGCAGCTTGATGGGACTAGCTTTCTACGAGCAGTACTTC. Amino acid sequence: CASSLMGLAFYEQYF.

The rearrangement uses TRBV7-9 and TRBJ2-3; 10 bases are shared with TRBD2. CDR1 is SEHNR and CDR2 is FQNEAQ in the germline V gene (reference sequence). Trimming took 1 base from V and 3 from J; bases not matched to a gene: 13. This CDR3 has 19 residues. The CDR3 bases are TGTGCCAGCAGCTTAGGACGGAGCGGGGGGGCCATTCTTACAGATACGCAGTATTTT. This codes for CASSLGRSGGAILTDTQYF. The full variable domain, completed using reference TRBV7-9 and TRBJ2-3, is DTGVSQNPRHKITKRGQNVTFRCDPISEHNRLYWYRQTLGQGPEFLTYFQNEAQLEKSRLLSDRFSAERPKGSFSTLEIQRTEQGDSAMYLCASSLGRSGGAILTDTQYFGPGTRLTVL.

The V and J genes are TRBV29-1 and TRBJ1-1; 7 bases agree with TRBD1. V shed 6 bases, J shed 0 bases, and the junction held 4 bases outside the gene matches. This CDR3 is 13 amino acids long. In germline, CDR1 is SQVTM, CDR2 ANQGSEA. The chain's CDR3 is CSVMTGLNTEAFF. The CDR3 DNA reads as TGCAGCGTAATGACAGGGCTGAACACTGAAGCTTTCTTT.

CDR3 loop: CASSWGQNTGELFF. In DNA form, the CDR3 reads TGTGCCAGCAGCTGGGGACAGAACACCGGGGAGCTGTTTTTT. J is TRBJ2-2 and V is TRBV11-2, with D perhaps TRBD1 (6 bases). Germline V gives CDR1 SGHAT, CDR2 FQNNGV. CDR3 length equals 14 residues. V lost 4 bases, J lost 1 base, and 7 bases lay in between. Supplemented by reference TRBV11-2 and TRBJ2-2, the full variable domain reads EAGVAQSPRYKIIEKRQSVAFWCNPISGHATLYWYQQILGQGPKLLIQFQNNGVVDDSQLPKDRFSAERLKGVDSTLKIQPAKLEDSAVYLCASSWGQNTGELFFGEGSRLTVL.

The rearrangement links TRBV2 to TRBJ2-7; 9 nucleotides agree with TRBD2. The CDR3 covers 15 residues. V lost 4 bases to trimming and J lost 2 bases; unmatched junction nucleotides: 6. Germline V gene sequence: CDR1 SNHLY, CDR2 FYNNEI. The CDR3 nucleotides read TGTGCCAGCAGTGCCGGAGCGGGGGGCACCTACGAGCAGTACTTC. Translation gives CASSAGAGGTYEQYF.